The clone carrying this T cell receptor beta chain was seen ten or more times. Antigen unknown. Cyclophosphamide on days +3 and +4 followed busulfan-fludarabine conditioning and a marrow graft. Clones were sequenced by immunoSEQ multiplex PCR, and TCRdb holds only the in-frame ones, with some missing. The sample presents some 13,000 clones, none singletons. The CDR3 totals 15 residues. J lost 2 bases, V lost 5 bases, and 3 bases had no gene match. Germline V gives CDR1 SGHVS, CDR2 FQNEAQ. The data are from a study of T cells after posttransplantation cyclophosphamide. Study-wide points: Donor CD8+ memory clones often dominated recipient blood repertoires at later times. Blood and skin or GI T cell repertoires showed limited TRB overlap. Recipient CMV seropositivity and CMV reactivation strongly tracked TRB clonality.

The TCR originated in a female patient aged 35-55 years who received an allogeneic stem cell transplant from a related donor, was CMV-positive, and had acute GVHD only. Among the T cells, some may be from the graft donor. The rearrangement links TRBV7-8 to TRBJ2-2; 9 bases match TRBD1. The material sequenced was PBMCs, taken after allogeneic stem cell transplant with posttransplant cyclophosphamide. The CDR3 here is CASSTTGGNTGELFF. CDR3 nucleotides: TGTGCCAGCAGCACAACAGGGGGCAACACCGGGGAGCTGTTTTTT.